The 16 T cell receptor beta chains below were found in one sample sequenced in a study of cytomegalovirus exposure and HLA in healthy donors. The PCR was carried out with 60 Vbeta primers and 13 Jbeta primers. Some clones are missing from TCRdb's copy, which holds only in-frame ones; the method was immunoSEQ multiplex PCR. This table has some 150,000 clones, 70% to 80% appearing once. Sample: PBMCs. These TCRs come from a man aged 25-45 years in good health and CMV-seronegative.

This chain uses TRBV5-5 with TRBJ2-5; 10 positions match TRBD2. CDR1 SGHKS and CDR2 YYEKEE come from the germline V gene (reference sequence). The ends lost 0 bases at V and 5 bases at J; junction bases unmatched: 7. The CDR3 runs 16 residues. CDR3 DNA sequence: TGTGCCAGCAGCTTGGAGGCTAGCGGGGGTTGGGAGACCCAGTACTTC. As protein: CASSLEASGGWETQYF. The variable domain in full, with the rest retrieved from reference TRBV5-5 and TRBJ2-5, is DAGVTQSPTHLIKTRGQQVTLRCSPISGHKSVSWYQQVLGQGPQFIFQYYEKEERGRGNFPDRFSARQFPNYSSELNVNALLLGDSALYLCASSLEASGGWETQYFGPGTRLLVL.

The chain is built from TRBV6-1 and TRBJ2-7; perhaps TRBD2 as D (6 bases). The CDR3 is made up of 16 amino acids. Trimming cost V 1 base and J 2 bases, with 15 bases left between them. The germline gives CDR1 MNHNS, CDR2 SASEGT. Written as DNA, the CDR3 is TGTGCCAGCAGTGAAGGATGGGGGGTTAGGGCCTACGAGCAGTACTTC. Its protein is CASSEGWGVRAYEQYF.

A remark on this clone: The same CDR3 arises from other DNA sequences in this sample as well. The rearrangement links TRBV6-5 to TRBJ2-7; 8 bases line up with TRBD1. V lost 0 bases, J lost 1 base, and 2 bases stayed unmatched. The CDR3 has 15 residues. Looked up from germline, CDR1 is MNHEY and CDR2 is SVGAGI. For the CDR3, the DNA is TGTGCCAGCAGTTACTCTGGGACAGGTTCCTACGAGCAGTACTTC. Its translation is CASSYSGTGSYEQYF.

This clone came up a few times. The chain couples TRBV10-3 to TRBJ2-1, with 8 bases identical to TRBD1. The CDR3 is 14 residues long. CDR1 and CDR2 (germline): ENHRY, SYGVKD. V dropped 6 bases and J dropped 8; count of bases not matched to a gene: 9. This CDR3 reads CAIRPTGAGDEQFF. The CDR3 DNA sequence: TGTGCCATCAGACCGACAGGGGCTGGGGATGAGCAGTTCTTC.

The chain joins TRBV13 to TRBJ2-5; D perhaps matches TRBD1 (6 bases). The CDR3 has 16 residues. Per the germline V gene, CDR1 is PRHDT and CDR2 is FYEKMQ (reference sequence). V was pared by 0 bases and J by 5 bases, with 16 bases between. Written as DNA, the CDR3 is TGTGCCAGCAGCTTAGGGTCAGGGGAGTCGCGGGAGACCCAGTACTTC. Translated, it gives CASSLGSGESRETQYF. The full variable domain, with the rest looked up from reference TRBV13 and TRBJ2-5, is AAGVIQSPRHLIKEKRETATLKCYPIPRHDTVYWYQQGPGQDPQFLISFYEKMQSDKGSIPDRFSAQQFSDYHSELNMSSLELGDSALYFCASSLGSGESRETQYFGPGTRLLVL.

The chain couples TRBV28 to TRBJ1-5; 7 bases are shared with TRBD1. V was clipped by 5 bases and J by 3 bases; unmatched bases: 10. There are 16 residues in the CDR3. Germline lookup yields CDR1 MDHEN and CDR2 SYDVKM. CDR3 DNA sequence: TGTGCCAGCAGTACAGGACAGGTCCTAATCAATCAGCCCCAGCATTTT. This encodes CASSTGQVLINQPQHF. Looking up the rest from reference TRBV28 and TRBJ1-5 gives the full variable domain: DVKVTQSSRYLVKRTGEKVFLECVQDMDHENMFWYRQDPGLGLRLIYFSYDVKMKEKGDIPEGYSVSREKKERFSLILESASTNQTSMYLCASSTGQVLINQPQHFGDGTRLSIL.

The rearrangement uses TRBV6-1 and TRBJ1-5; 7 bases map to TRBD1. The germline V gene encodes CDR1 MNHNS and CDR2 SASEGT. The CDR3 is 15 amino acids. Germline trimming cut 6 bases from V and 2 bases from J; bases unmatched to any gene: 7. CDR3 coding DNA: TGTGCCAGCAGCGCTGTAGGGGGCGGCAATCAGCCCCAGCATTTT. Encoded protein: CASSAVGGGNQPQHF.

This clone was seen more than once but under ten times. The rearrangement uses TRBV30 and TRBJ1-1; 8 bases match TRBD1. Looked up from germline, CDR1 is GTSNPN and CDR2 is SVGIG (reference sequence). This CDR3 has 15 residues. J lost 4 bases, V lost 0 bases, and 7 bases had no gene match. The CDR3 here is CAWSVVGQGSTEAFF. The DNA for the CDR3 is TGTGCCTGGAGTGTAGTTGGACAGGGAAGCACTGAAGCTTTCTTT.

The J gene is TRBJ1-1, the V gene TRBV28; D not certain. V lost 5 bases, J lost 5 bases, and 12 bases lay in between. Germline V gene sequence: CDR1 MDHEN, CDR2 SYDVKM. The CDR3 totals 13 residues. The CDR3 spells CASSAPETTEAFF. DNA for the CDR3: TGTGCCAGCAGTGCCCCCGAAACAACTGAAGCTTTCTTT.

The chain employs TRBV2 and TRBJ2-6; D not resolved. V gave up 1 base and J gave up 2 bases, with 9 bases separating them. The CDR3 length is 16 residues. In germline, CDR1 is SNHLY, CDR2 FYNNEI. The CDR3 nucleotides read TGTGCCAGCAGTGAAGGAGATCTCCCTGGGGCCAACGTCCTGACTTTC. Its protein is CASSEGDLPGANVLTF.

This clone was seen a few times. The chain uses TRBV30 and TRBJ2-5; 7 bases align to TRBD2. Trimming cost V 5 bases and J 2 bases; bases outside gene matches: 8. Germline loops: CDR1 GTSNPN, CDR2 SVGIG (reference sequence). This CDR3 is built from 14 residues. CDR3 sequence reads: CAWGGEGKQETQYF. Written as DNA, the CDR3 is TGTGCCTGGGGGGGGGAGGGGAAACAAGAGACCCAGTACTTC.

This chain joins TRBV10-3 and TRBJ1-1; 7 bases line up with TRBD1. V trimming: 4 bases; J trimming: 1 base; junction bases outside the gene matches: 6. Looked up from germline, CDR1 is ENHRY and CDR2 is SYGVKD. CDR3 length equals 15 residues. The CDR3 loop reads CAISGPGGKNTEAFF. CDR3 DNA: TGTGCCATCAGTGGCCCAGGGGGGAAGAACACTGAAGCTTTCTTT.

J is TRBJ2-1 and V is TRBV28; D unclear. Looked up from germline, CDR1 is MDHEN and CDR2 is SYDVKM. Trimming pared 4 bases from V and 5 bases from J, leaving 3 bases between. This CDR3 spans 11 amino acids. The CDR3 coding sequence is TGTGCCAGCAGTTATAACAATGAGCAGTTCTTC. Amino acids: CASSYNNEQFF.

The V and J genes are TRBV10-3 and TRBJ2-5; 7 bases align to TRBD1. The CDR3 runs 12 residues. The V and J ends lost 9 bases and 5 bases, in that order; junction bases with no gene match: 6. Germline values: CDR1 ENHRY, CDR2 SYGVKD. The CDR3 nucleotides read TGTGCCATGGGAGACAGGGAGGAGACCCAGTACTTC. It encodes CAMGDREETQYF.

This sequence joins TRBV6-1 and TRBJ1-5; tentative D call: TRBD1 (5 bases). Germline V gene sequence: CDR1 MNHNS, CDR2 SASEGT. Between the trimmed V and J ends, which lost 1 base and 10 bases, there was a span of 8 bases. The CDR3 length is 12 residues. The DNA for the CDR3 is TGTGCCAGCAGTGAAGGCAGGGATCCCCAGCATTTT. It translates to CASSEGRDPQHF.

CDR3 sequence: CASGRRSGRAGNTIYF. CDR3 nucleotides: TGTGCCAGCGGCCGGAGGTCAGGTCGAGCTGGAAACACCATATATTTT. This sequence joins TRBV7-8 and TRBJ1-3; D remains unclear. From germline, CDR1 is SGHVS and CDR2 FQNEAQ. V shed 8 bases and J shed 2 bases, with 19 bases lying between them. This CDR3 has 16 amino acids.